This TCR beta chain appears in the sequencing data of a study of blood T cell repertoires in COVID-19. Study in general: The United States, Italy and Spain provided the acute and convalescent COVID-19 samples. T cells, B-cell-depleted T cells, or PBMCs supplied cDNA or gDNA.

Source study methods: Amplifying reference gene primers gave estimates of nucleated cell counts. Using immunoSEQ multiplex PCR, the repertoire was profiled, and TCRdb retains in-frame clones only, with some absent. D and trimming were read from the DNA, whereas the V and J calls and clone size are those reported in that table. Among around 45,000 clones listed, more than 80% were seen once. This CDR3 has 12 residues. Comment on this clone: A read error may account for a junction end that differs from germline.

The genes are TRBV12-3 or TRBV12-4 and TRBJ2-7; tentatively, D is TRBD1 (6 bases). The sequence was obtained from a man between 65 and 85 years old with active COVID-19. Input material: peripheral blood. The CDR3 here is CASSFISRTEGF. The CDR3 nucleotides read TGTGCCAGCAGTTTTATTTCGCGGACAGAGGGCTTC.